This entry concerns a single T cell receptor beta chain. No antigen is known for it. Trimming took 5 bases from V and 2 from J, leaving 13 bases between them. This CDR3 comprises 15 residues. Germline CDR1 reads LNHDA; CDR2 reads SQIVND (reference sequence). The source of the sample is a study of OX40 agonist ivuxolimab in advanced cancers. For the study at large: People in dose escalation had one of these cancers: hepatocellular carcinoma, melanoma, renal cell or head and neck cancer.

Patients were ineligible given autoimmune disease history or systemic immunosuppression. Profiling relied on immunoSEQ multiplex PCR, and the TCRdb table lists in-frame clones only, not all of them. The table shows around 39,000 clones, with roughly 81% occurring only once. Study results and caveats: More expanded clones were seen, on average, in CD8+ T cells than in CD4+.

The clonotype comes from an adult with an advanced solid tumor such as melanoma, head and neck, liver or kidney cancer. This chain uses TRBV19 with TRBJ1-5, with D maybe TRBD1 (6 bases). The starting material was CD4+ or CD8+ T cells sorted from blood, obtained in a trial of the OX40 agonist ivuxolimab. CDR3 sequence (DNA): TGTGCCAGTAGTTTGGGAAGGGGGGGCAATCAGCCCCAGCATTTT. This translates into CASSLGRGGNQPQHF.